This is a list of T cell receptor beta chains from one sample in a study of human CD8 memory T cell subsets. TCRdb re-called the 5' RACE reads and shows each CDR3 protein once, DNA omitted. The sample totals approximately 7,000 distinct CDR3 sequences. Material for sequencing was CD8+ stem-like memory T cells (TSCM and TCM) sorted from PBMCs. The receptor source for this set is a human donor in good health. Both conserved end residues are part of each CDR3. Clone size is not always given. Where it is, it says once, few, many or a class for expanded clones.

abundance	v_gene	j_gene	CDR3aa
NA	TRBV3-2	TRBJ2-7	CASEPKGSGLYEQYF
NA	TRBV10-2	TRBJ2-1	CASSDQQSWQFF
NA	TRBV11-2	TRBJ2-1	CASSSASGTFF
NA	TRBV19	TRBJ1-1	CASSKDGVNTEAFF
NA	TRBV19	TRBJ1-1	CASSHGGTEAFF
NA	TRBV10-3	TRBJ1-2	CAIRTRRGYTF
NA	TRBV9	TRBJ2-7	CASSVSGKPYEQYF
NA	TRBV7-2	TRBJ2-3	CASSPDPQGTQYF
NA	TRBV4-2	TRBJ1-2	CASSTSGDRGYTF
NA	TRBV4-1	TRBJ2-3	CASSQVEGSDTQYF
NA	TRBV3-1	TRBJ2-3	CASSSRRLAGVSGTDTQYF
NA	TRBV12-3/TRBV12-4	TRBJ2-1	CATEGDRVANEQFF
NA	TRBV6-4	TRBJ2-1	CASSAGDPYNEQFF
NA	TRBV11-3	TRBJ2-2	CASSRTSGSITGELFF
NA	TRBV20-1	TRBJ2-2	CSAPTLQGLNTGELFF
NA	TRBV20-1	TRBJ2-1	CSARPLAEKGYNEQFF
NA	TRBV20-1	TRBJ2-7	CSARPRGGYFNEQYF
NA	TRBV27	TRBJ2-1	CATRLSSYNEQFF
NA	TRBV29-1	TRBJ2-2	CSVEGGQSNTGELFF
NA	TRBV6-6	TRBJ2-1	CASAGLAYNEQFF
NA	TRBV5-1	TRBJ1-1	CASSPGPLSEAFF
NA	TRBV6-5	TRBJ2-7	CASSYRPGDIAWGYEQYF
NA	TRBV15	TRBJ1-5	CATSREGGWQPQHF
NA	TRBV20-1	TRBJ2-7	CSALADRQGYEQYF
NA	TRBV7-6	TRBJ2-1	CASSLVGPDNEQFF
NA	TRBV3-1	TRBJ2-3	CASSQELGVTDTQYF
NA	TRBV12-3/TRBV12-4	TRBJ2-2	CASSPGGLARTGELFF
NA	TRBV6-2/TRBV6-3	TRBJ2-3	CASSYLGDSLTDTQYF
NA	TRBV7-2	TRBJ2-7	CASSLEGLAVREQYF
NA	TRBV4-1	TRBJ2-7	CASSREGRGGDEQYF
NA	TRBV7-6	TRBJ2-7	CASSAGLRSYEQYF
NA	TRBV19	TRBJ2-7	CASSASGGSYEQYF
NA	TRBV20-1	TRBJ2-7	CSARVLDASSYEQYF
NA	TRBV5-6	TRBJ2-1	CASSPERGDNEQFF
medium-sized	TRBV6-5	TRBJ2-2	CASSYSTAATGELFF
NA	TRBV5-6	TRBJ2-5	CASSADSEETQYF
NA	TRBV2	TRBJ2-2	CAGWNGRNTGELFF
medium-sized	TRBV6-6	TRBJ1-5	CASSYRTGSNQPQHF
NA	TRBV13	TRBJ2-1	CASSNSQGNEQFF
NA	TRBV7-6	TRBJ2-7	CASSPLFKDRGYEQYF
NA	TRBV29-1	TRBJ2-1	CSVRLDPYNEQFF
NA	TRBV4-2	TRBJ1-1	CASSQVQGNTEAFF
NA	TRBV10-1	TRBJ1-1	CASSVGTEAFF
NA	TRBV6-5	TRBJ2-7	CASSYEGHEQYF
NA	TRBV4-2	TRBJ2-3	CASSPFYSESDTQYF
medium-sized	TRBV12-3/TRBV12-4	TRBJ1-1	CASSAGTLNTEAFF
NA	TRBV13	TRBJ2-2	CASSLGLADTGELFF
NA	TRBV7-9	TRBJ2-1	CLTALNNEQFF
NA	TRBV7-2	TRBJ1-1	CASSFDLGFEAFF
NA	TRBV7-9	TRBJ2-5	CASSFQGQETQYF
medium-sized	TRBV24-1	TRBJ1-2	CATSPAHLNYGYTF
NA	TRBV5-1	TRBJ2-7	CASSLSGYEQYF
NA	TRBV4-3	TRBJ2-6	CASSQDRGSGANVLTF
NA	TRBV19	TRBJ1-1	CATGQGSTEAFF
NA	TRBV15	TRBJ2-5	CATSRRRQETQYF
NA	TRBV5-5	TRBJ2-7	CASSFRTGQPPGPVYEQYF
NA	TRBV4-1	TRBJ2-7	CASSHAGTSGYEQYF
NA	TRBV24-1	TRBJ1-5	CATSETGSNQPQHF